The 26 T cell receptor beta chains below were found in one sample sequenced in a study of naive and memory T cell subsets. Study-wide points: Especially in CD8 cells, naive repertoires contained a few larger clonotypes, possibly CD45RA-re-expressing memory cells.

Their cognate antigens are unknown. Both TRBC1 and TRBC2 were covered by a beta constant-region primer of two equimolar oligonucleotides. Ligated cDNA was amplified by four rounds of PCR with nested alpha and beta constant-region primers and SP2. TCRdb processed the UMI-ligation and nested PCR reads anew with MiXCR; each CDR3 protein has one entry. The table lists around 140,000 distinct CDR3 sequences, approximately 21% of them singletons. The sample comprised naive CD8+ T cells from blood. The origin of the receptors is a human donor in good health.

In this sample, this clonotype turned up a few times. This chain joins TRBV6-5 and TRBJ2-1, with D tentatively TRBD2 (6 bases). Germline assignment: CDR1 MNHEY and CDR2 SVGAGI. The length of the CDR3 is 14 residues. With 0 bases removed from V and 5 bases from J, the gap between germline ends came to 8 bases. CDR3 DNA: TGTGCCAGCAGTTACTCTAGCGGCCACAATGAGCAGTTCTTC. Amino acids: CASSYSSGHNEQFF.

The gene calls are TRBV28 and TRBJ1-6; D remains unclear. The V end was cut by 7 bases, the J end by 4 bases, with 14 bases between. The germline V gene has CDR1 MDHEN and CDR2 SYDVKM. This CDR3 contains 15 residues. CDR3: CASTREHSYNSPLHF. For the CDR3, the DNA is TGTGCCAGCACCCGGGAACACAGTTATAATTCACCCCTCCACTTT.

This clonotype was found a few times. A junction boundary mismatches the germline segment, possibly from a read error. This chain connects TRBV4-3 to TRBJ2-1, with TRBD2 as a possible D gene (6 bases). The CDR3 contains 16 residues. The germline gives CDR1 LGHNA, CDR2 YSLEER. CDR3 sequence reads: CASSPQAYGGSSEQFF. CDR3 in DNA: TGTGCCAGCAGCCCACAAGCGTATGGGGGGTCCAGTGAGCAGTTCTTC.

This clonotype has just a few counts. The V gene is TRBV28, the J gene TRBJ2-1, with TRBD2 as a possible D gene (6 bases). The CDR3 is 18 amino acids. Germline CDR1 reads MDHEN; CDR2 reads SYDVKM. Trimming took off 6 bases at V and 0 bases at J, with 21 bases between the two ends. This CDR3 reads CASSLSGRRGSSYNEQFF. The CDR3 DNA reads TGTGCCAGCAGCCTTAGTGGACGGCGGGGTAGCTCCTACAATGAGCAGTTCTTC.

Only a few counts were recorded for this clonotype. The chain couples TRBV10-3 to TRBJ2-1; TRBD2 matches 14 bases. The CDR3 length is 16 residues. Per germline, CDR1 ENHRY and CDR2 SYGVKD. The trim removed 6 bases at V and 5 bases at J, leaving 6 bases unmatched. In DNA, the CDR3 is TGTGCCATCAGGGCGACTAGCGGGAGGGTCAACAATGAGCAGTTCTTC. It translates to CAIRATSGRVNNEQFF.

The rearrangement uses TRBV7-9 and TRBJ1-5, with no clear D. This CDR3 is built from 16 residues. Trimming took off 4 bases at V and 5 bases at J, with 18 bases between the two ends. CDR1 SEHNR and CDR2 FQNEAQ come from the germline V gene (reference sequence). The CDR3 here is CASSSTHRPGDQPQHF. In DNA, the CDR3 is TGTGCCAGCAGCTCAACTCATAGACCAGGCGATCAGCCCCAGCATTTT.

This rearrangement joins TRBV20-1 to TRBJ1-2; TRBD1 aligns across 9 bases. The V gene end was trimmed by 6 bases and the J gene end by 4 bases; junction bases not matched to a gene: 9. This CDR3 comprises 14 residues. CDR1 and CDR2 (germline): DFQATT, SNEGSKA (reference sequence). The CDR3 DNA sequence: TGCAGTGCCCCTCCTCTGGGACAGGGCTATGGCTACACCTTC. Translation gives CSAPPLGQGYGYTF.

The chain uses TRBV12-3 or TRBV12-4 and TRBJ2-2; D is uncertain. V dropped 8 bases and J dropped 3 bases, with 7 bases sitting between them. CDR3 length: 12 amino acids. The CDR3 DNA is TGTGCCAGCTGCGGTCACACCGGGGAGCTGTTTTTT. Amino acid sequence: CASCGHTGELFF.

V and J are TRBV3-1 and TRBJ2-1; no clear D gene. The CDR3 is 13 residues long. V was shortened by 4 bases and J by 7 bases, with 11 bases between the two germline ends. Germline lookup yields CDR1 LGHDT and CDR2 YNNKEL (reference sequence). CDR3 amino acids: CASSPFNLNEQFF. In nucleotides, the CDR3 is TGTGCCAGCAGCCCCTTCAACCTAAATGAGCAGTTCTTC.

V and J are TRBV5-1 and TRBJ2-6; 10 bases are a match to TRBD1. The CDR3 totals 18 residues. Germline CDR1 reads SGHRS; CDR2 reads YFSETQ. V was clipped by 0 bases and J by 2 bases; unmatched bases: 5. The CDR3 reads CASSLAGTGETGANVLTF. CDR3 in DNA: TGCGCCAGCAGCTTGGCGGGGACAGGGGAAACTGGGGCCAACGTCCTGACTTTC.

In this sample, this clonotype turned up a few times. The rearrangement joins TRBV4-1 to TRBJ1-1; D gene ambiguous. The CDR3 length is 15 residues. Trimming stripped 4 bases from V and 2 bases from J, with 14 bases between. CDR1 and CDR2 (germline): MGHRA, YSYEKL. CDR3 in DNA: TGCGCCAGCAGCCCCCTTGCATGGGATAACACTGAAGCTTTCTTT. Its translation is CASSPLAWDNTEAFF.

The chain carries TRBV10-3 and TRBJ2-7; D unclear. Germline CDR1 is ENHRY and CDR2 is SYGVKD. The CDR3 is 15 amino acids. Deletions cut 7 bases from V and 7 bases from J, with 23 bases between. This CDR3 is CAITLRARSPYEQYF. DNA for the CDR3: TGTGCCATCACCCTTAGGGCTAGATCGCCATATGAGCAGTACTTC.

This clonotype was counted between two and nine times. Here the CDR3 reads CASSLQGLAAYEQYF. CDR3 DNA sequence: TGTGCCAGCAGCTTACAGGGACTAGCGGCCTACGAGCAGTACTTC. V is TRBV7-8 and J is TRBJ2-7, with 11 bases fitting TRBD2. J was trimmed by 2 bases and V by 2 bases; bases with no gene match: 2. Germline V CDR1 and CDR2: SGHVS, FQNEAQ. This CDR3 contains 15 residues.

This clonotype came up a few times. V usage is TRBV27 and J usage is TRBJ1-1; tentative D call: TRBD1 (5 bases). Trimming took 6 bases from V and 1 from J, leaving 15 bases between them. The CDR3 is 15 residues long. The germline V gene has CDR1 MNHEY and CDR2 SMNVEV (reference sequence). The CDR3 sequence: CASRPAAGRNTEAFF. In DNA form, the CDR3 reads TGTGCCAGCAGACCCGCTGCGGGACGGAACACTGAAGCTTTCTTT.

This clonotype was detected a few times. This chain uses TRBV29-1 with TRBJ2-1; D remains ambiguous. The ends were cut back, 1 base at V and 7 bases at J, with 5 bases in the middle. Germline CDR1 and CDR2: SQVTM and ANQGSEA. This CDR3 contains 11 residues. This CDR3 is CSVEVLNEQFF. As DNA, the CDR3 is TGCAGCGTTGAAGTGCTGAATGAGCAGTTCTTC.

For the CDR3, the DNA is TGTGCCAGTAGTCACAATGACCAGGACGAGCAGTACTTC. The encoded protein is CASSHNDQDEQYF. The rearrangement uses TRBV19 and TRBJ2-7, with no clear D. In germline, CDR1 is LNHDA, CDR2 SQIVND (reference sequence). The V and J ends lost 5 bases and 5 bases respectively, with 13 bases between them. The length of the CDR3 is 13 residues.

This clonotype came up a few times. The chain combines TRBV9 with TRBJ2-2; D is uncertain. Germline CDR1 SGDLS, CDR2 YYNGEE. The CDR3 is 12 residues long. Between the trimmed V and J ends, which lost 3 bases and 7 bases, there was a span of 7 bases. The CDR3 sequence: CASSGSYGELFF. As DNA, the CDR3 is TGTGCCAGCAGCGGAAGTTACGGGGAGCTGTTTTTT.

In its sample, this clonotype was seen a few times. The CDR3 loop is CASSQDSVASVPNEQFF. DNA of the CDR3: TGCGCCAGCAGCCAAGATAGTGTGGCTAGCGTCCCCAATGAGCAGTTCTTC. The chain has TRBV4-3 and TRBJ2-1; TRBD2 might be the D (6 bases). CDR1 and CDR2 from the germline V gene are LGHNA and YSLEER. V lost 0 bases to trimming and J lost 6 bases, with 18 bases between them. The CDR3 is 17 residues long.

Only a few counts were recorded for this clonotype. V and J are TRBV14 and TRBJ1-4; possible D gene TRBD1, 5 bases. Germline CDR1 reads SGHDN; CDR2 reads FVKESK. V gave up 2 bases and J gave up 4 bases, with 17 bases separating them. The CDR3 consists of 17 residues. CDR3: CASSQQKTGTDNEKLFF. The CDR3, as DNA: TGTGCCAGCAGCCAACAGAAAACCGGGACGGATAATGAAAAACTGTTTTTT.

The V gene is TRBV28, the J gene TRBJ2-7; possible D gene TRBD1, 7 bases. Trimming cost V 3 bases and J 3 bases, with 12 bases left between them. In germline, CDR1 is MDHEN, CDR2 SYDVKM. The CDR3 loop spans 14 amino acids. The DNA for the CDR3 is TGTGCCAGCAGTTTGCGGGACAGAGACTACGAGCAGTACTTC. It yields the protein CASSLRDRDYEQYF.

This clonotype appeared a few times. The chain has TRBV5-1 and TRBJ2-1; D may be TRBD1 (6 bases). Trimming shortened V by 6 bases and J by 8 bases, and 18 bases separated the two germline ends. There are 14 residues in the CDR3. Germline CDR1 and CDR2: SGHRS and YFSETQ. The CDR3 loop is CASTSIHRAHEQFF. The CDR3 DNA reads as TGCGCCAGCACCTCCATCCACAGGGCACATGAGCAGTTCTTC.

CDR3 nucleotide sequence: TGTGCCAGCACCTCCCCCCGGGGGGGCGAGCAGTACTTC. It specifies CASTSPRGGEQYF. This sequence joins TRBV7-9 and TRBJ2-7; the match to TRBD2 covers 8 bases. V gave up 7 bases and J gave up 6 bases; unmatched junction bases: 8. Per the germline V gene, CDR1 is SEHNR and CDR2 is FQNEAQ (reference sequence). There are 13 residues in the CDR3.

The rearrangement links TRBV4-2 to TRBJ2-7; D is perhaps TRBD1 (5 bases). CDR1 and CDR2 (germline): LGHNA, YNFKEQ. V was clipped by 4 bases and J by 1 base, with 14 bases between them. The CDR3 is made up of 15 amino acids. DNA for the CDR3: TGTGCCAGCAGCCCGAAACAGGCGGAATCCTACGAGCAGTACTTC. Translated, it gives CASSPKQAESYEQYF.

This clonotype was found many times. The CDR3 region is CASGYMNTEAFF. The DNA for the CDR3 is TGTGCCAGCGGGTACATGAACACTGAAGCTTTCTTT. The V call is TRBV27, the J call TRBJ1-1; D gene ambiguous. The V gene's germline CDR1 is MNHEY and CDR2 SMNVEV (reference sequence). V was cut by 8 bases and J by 0 bases, with 7 bases left in between. The CDR3 sequence is 12 residues long.

This clonotype occurred once. V is TRBV20-1 and J is TRBJ2-7; TRBD2 agrees at 10 bases. CDR1 is DFQATT and CDR2 is SNEGSKA in the germline V gene (reference sequence). CDR3 length: 15 amino acids. The V gene end was trimmed by 0 bases and the J gene end by 2 bases; junction bases not matched to a gene: 4. The CDR3 DNA follows: TGCAGTGCTAGAGAGCGTACTAGCGGGACCTACGAGCAGTACTTC. Translation: CSARERTSGTYEQYF.

This clonotype appeared a few times. V gene TRBV29-1 combines with J gene TRBJ1-3; D is unresolved. The germline V gene has CDR1 SQVTM and CDR2 ANQGSEA. The CDR3 is 14 amino acids. Trimming cost V 6 bases and J 0 bases, with 12 bases left between them. CDR3 loop: CSVAPQDSGNTIYF. The CDR3, as DNA: TGCAGCGTGGCCCCCCAGGACTCTGGAAACACCATATATTTT. The whole variable domain, filled in from reference TRBV29-1 and TRBJ1-3, reads SAVISQKPSRDICQRGTSLTIQCQVDSQVTMMFWYRQQPGQSLTLIATANQGSEATYESGFVIDKFPISRPNLTFSTLTVSNMSPEDSSIYLCSVAPQDSGNTIYFGEGSWLTVV.